This paragraph reports one TCR beta chain. The antigen is undetermined. These data are taken from a study of siplizumab effects on memory and regulatory T cells. The data were produced by immunoSEQ multiplex PCR, yet TCRdb's version contains in-frame clones alone and is incomplete. Here the sample spans nearly 85,000 clones, approximately 95% being singletons. This CDR3 region has 15 residues. Germline lookup yields CDR1 SGHDN and CDR2 FVKESK. V dropped 1 base and J dropped 1; count of bases not matched to a gene: 1. Whole-study findings and limits: Contribution to the alloresponse seemed major for naive T cells, which also seemed more diverse than memory cells.

The receptor was isolated from a human donor in good health. The source material was CD8+ T cells sorted from blood. The chain joins TRBV14 to TRBJ1-1, with 9 bases identical to TRBD1. The CDR3: CASSQVQGANTEAFF. In DNA form, the CDR3 reads TGTGCCAGCAGCCAAGTACAGGGGGCGAACACTGAAGCTTTCTTT.